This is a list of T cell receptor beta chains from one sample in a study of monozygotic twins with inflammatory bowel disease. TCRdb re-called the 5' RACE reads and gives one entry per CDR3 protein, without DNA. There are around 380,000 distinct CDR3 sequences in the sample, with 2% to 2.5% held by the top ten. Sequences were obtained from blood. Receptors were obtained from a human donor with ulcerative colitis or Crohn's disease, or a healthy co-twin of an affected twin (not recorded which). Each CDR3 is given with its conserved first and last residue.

CDR3: CASSSSSGAGANVLTF
J: TRBJ2-6
V: TRBV5-1

CDR3: CSARDRPGQIYGYTF
J: TRBJ1-2
V: TRBV20-1

CDR3: CASSSRGGMDTQYF
J: TRBJ2-3
V: TRBV7-6

CDR3: CAISGGLRDREGLNYGYTF
J: TRBJ1-2
V: TRBV10-3

CDR3: CASSLTSGGWQETQYF
J: TRBJ2-5
V: TRBV7-6

CDR3: CASSLGQGGYNEQFF
J: TRBJ2-1
V: TRBV4-3

CDR3: CAISESIPERHGYTF
J: TRBJ1-2
V: TRBV10-3

CDR3: CASRLTVGDTGELFF
J: TRBJ2-2
V: TRBV5-1

CDR3: CASSLVDGVYEQYF
J: TRBJ2-7
V: TRBV11-2

CDR3: CASSLSNRGIETQYF
J: TRBJ2-5
V: TRBV28

CDR3: CASSYGLAGVLGQETQYF
J: TRBJ2-5
V: TRBV5-1

CDR3: CASLKQGYNEQFF
J: TRBJ2-1
V: TRBV5-6

CDR3: CASSFTGRASGEQYF
J: TRBJ2-7
V: TRBV12-3/TRBV12-4

CDR3: CASSTGTDYEQYF
J: TRBJ2-7
V: TRBV18

CDR3: CASSSISGRSGDDGELFF
J: TRBJ2-2
V: TRBV11-2

CDR3: CASSQGPGGRSPLHF
J: TRBJ1-6
V: TRBV3-1

CDR3: CASSAYRGADGYTF
J: TRBJ1-2
V: TRBV9

CDR3: CSAPDYYEQYF
J: TRBJ2-7
V: TRBV20-1

CDR3: CASSHGGIGTDTQYF
J: TRBJ2-3
V: TRBV12-3/TRBV12-4

CDR3: CASRPTGTANEKLFF
J: TRBJ1-4
V: TRBV7-2

CDR3: CATSDGQGVNQPQHF
J: TRBJ1-5
V: TRBV24-1

CDR3: CAWSLLARTGELFF
J: TRBJ2-2
V: TRBV30

CDR3: CASSLKERASEQYF
J: TRBJ2-7
V: TRBV7-9

CDR3: CASRRGFTDTQYF
J: TRBJ2-3
V: TRBV11-2

CDR3: CATSRSVGNSPLHF
J: TRBJ1-6
V: TRBV15

CDR3: CASSFPGANAGELFF
J: TRBJ2-2
V: TRBV27

CDR3: CSARDEAGTDTQYF
J: TRBJ2-3
V: TRBV20-1

CDR3: CATSDLPLGTDTQYF
J: TRBJ2-3
V: TRBV24-1

CDR3: CASSYSRTVTEAFF
J: TRBJ1-1
V: TRBV6-5

CDR3: CASSPGTSGTFSYEQYF
J: TRBJ2-7
V: TRBV7-2

CDR3: CASSQALNYEQYF
J: TRBJ2-7
V: TRBV4-3

CDR3: CASSQDPNEQFF
J: TRBJ2-1
V: TRBV3-1

CDR3: CASRRHDSNQPQHF
J: TRBJ1-5
V: TRBV6-1

CDR3: CAISQGDTEAFF
J: TRBJ1-1
V: TRBV10-3

CDR3: CASSIGQDRGNGYTF
J: TRBJ1-2
V: TRBV2

CDR3: CASSSDRMRTEAFF
J: TRBJ1-1
V: TRBV6-1

CDR3: CASSFDGARPDTQYF
J: TRBJ2-3
V: TRBV5-1

CDR3: CASSERGVGDSYNEQFF
J: TRBJ2-1
V: TRBV6-1

CDR3: CSARADQRGLYNEQFF
J: TRBJ2-1
V: TRBV20-1

CDR3: CASRLSRPAYEQYF
J: TRBJ2-7
V: TRBV12-2

CDR3: CASSEAMRSRGDTQYF
J: TRBJ2-3
V: TRBV2